Below are 12 T cell receptor beta chains sequenced from a single sample in a study of cytomegalovirus exposure and HLA in healthy donors (dated 2017 in TCRdb). Libraries were built with the immunoSEQ multiplex PCR assay. For the multiplex PCR, a mixture combining 60 forward primers for TCR Vbeta segments and 13 reverse primers for TCR Jbeta segments was used. TCRdb took over this immuneACCESS table, retaining in-frame rearrangements with V and J assigned. Such tables are incomplete; in checked studies, under half of the missing clones stem from an unresolved V gene, and the remainder is unexplained. The sample data list about 190,000 clones, and around four fifths of these were observed just once. Approximately 1.8% of the sample lies in the top ten. What was sequenced was PBMCs. All receptors come from a man between 40 and 49 years old in good health and CMV-seropositive.

The chain recombines TRBV2 with TRBJ1-5; 8 bases match TRBD1. Trimming at V came to 8 bases and at J to 1 base, leaving 4 bases not matched to a gene. The CDR3 runs 14 residues. Germline CDR1 is SNHLY and CDR2 is FYNNEI. CDR3 nucleotides: TGTGCCAGCTCCCAGGGGGCGAGCAATCAGCCCCAGCATTTT. Its translation is CASSQGASNQPQHF.

The chain recombines TRBV6-5 with TRBJ1-5, with D perhaps matching TRBD1 (5 bases). V gave up 6 bases and J gave up 0 bases, with 9 bases separating them. Germline V CDR1 and CDR2: MNHEY, SVGAGI. The CDR3 has 14 amino acids. The CDR3: CASRLQDSNQPQHF. CDR3 in DNA: TGTGCCAGCAGATTACAGGATAGCAATCAGCCCCAGCATTTT.

V and J are TRBV5-6 and TRBJ1-3; D possibly corresponds to TRBD1 (5 bases). Germline V gives CDR1 SGHDT, CDR2 YYEEEE. Deletions cut 0 bases from V and 3 bases from J, with 13 bases between. The CDR3 extends over 16 amino acids. CDR3 nucleotides: TGTGCCAGCAGCTTGGGGGGCCCTGGCTTTGGAAACACCATATATTTT. As protein: CASSLGGPGFGNTIYF.

The rearrangement joins TRBV27 to TRBJ1-5, with TRBD1 identical over 9 bases. Germline CDR1 is MNHEY and CDR2 is SMNVEV (reference sequence). There are 14 residues in the CDR3. The V and J ends lost 6 bases and 6 bases, in that order; junction bases with no gene match: 6. Written as DNA, the CDR3 is TGTGCCAGCAGAGCCCGACAGGGGGGTCAGCCCCAGCATTTT. Its protein is CASRARQGGQPQHF.

The rearrangement uses TRBV5-1 and TRBJ2-7; unclear D gene. V was cut by 7 bases and J by 5 bases, with 22 bases left in between. The CDR3 consists of 15 residues. CDR1 is SGHRS and CDR2 is YFSETQ in the germline V gene. The CDR3 DNA follows: TGCGCCAGCGCTGACCAGGCCAGAACTTGGGACGAGCAGTACTTC. Its protein product is CASADQARTWDEQYF.

A word on this clone: One junction end disagrees with the germline gene, perhaps due to a read error. This rearrangement joins TRBV29-1 to TRBJ2-5; TRBD2 agrees at 7 bases. This CDR3 has 11 amino acids. Germline V gene data show CDR1 as SQVTM and CDR2 as ANQGSEA. Here the CDR3 DNA reads TGCAGCGTTCGAGCGGGGCCGGCCGCGCACTTC. The encoded protein is CSVRAGPAAHF.

This chain joins TRBV6-4 and TRBJ2-3; TRBD2 is a possible D gene (6 bases). The CDR3 spans 18 residues. Germline V CDR1 and CDR2: MRHNA, SNTAGT. The ends were cut back, 8 bases at V and 0 bases at J, with 24 bases in the middle. The CDR3 is CASRMTSAAGLSTDTQYF. CDR3 nucleotide sequence: TGTGCCAGCCGAATGACCTCGGCAGCGGGCCTTAGCACAGATACGCAGTATTTT.

This clone was seen at least ten times. This chain links TRBV25-1 with TRBJ2-1; 9 bases align to TRBD2. This CDR3 is 14 amino acids long. With 5 bases clipped from V and 7 bases from J, the junction kept 6 bases outside the gene matches. The germline CDR1 and CDR2 sequences are MGHDK and SYGVNS. The CDR3 reads CASSLAGDWNEQFF. In DNA, the CDR3 is TGTGCCAGCAGTTTAGCGGGAGATTGGAATGAGCAGTTCTTC.

In its sample, this clone was seen a few times. An end of the junction does not agree with germline; a read error may underlie this. The genes are TRBV7-9 and TRBJ1-4, with D unresolved. Germline loops: CDR1 SEHNR, CDR2 FQNEAQ (reference sequence). CDR3 length: 11 residues. This CDR3 reads CSSNPSEKLFF. The CDR3, as DNA: TGTTCCAGCAACCCGAGCGAAAAACTGTTTTTT.

The rearrangement joins TRBV18 to TRBJ2-5; 8 nucleotides match TRBD2. The junction had 13 bases not matched to a gene; V was cut back by 8 bases and J by 5 bases. CDR3 length: 15 amino acids. In germline, CDR1 is KGHSH, CDR2 LQKENI. Written as DNA, the CDR3 is TGTGCCAGCACGCGTCAGCGGGAGACCGATGAGACCCAGTACTTC. It encodes CASTRQRETDETQYF.

The chain links TRBV15 to TRBJ2-2; tentative D call: TRBD1 (6 bases). Per germline, CDR1 LNHNV and CDR2 YYDKDF (reference sequence). The CDR3 covers 17 residues. V dropped 0 bases and J dropped 8 bases, with 19 bases sitting between them. The CDR3 DNA follows: TGTGCCACCAGCAGAGACAGGGGAAGCTCGGTAACAGGGGAGCTGTTTTTT. Amino acid sequence: CATSRDRGSSVTGELFF.

This clone has more than one count but fewer than ten. The chain carries TRBV11-2 and TRBJ2-5, with TRBD2 as a possible D gene (6 bases). The length of the CDR3 is 14 residues. Trimming removed 5 bases from V and 1 base from J, with 11 bases in between. Germline V CDR1 and CDR2: SGHAT, FQNNGV. CDR3 bases: TGTGCCAGCAGCCCTGGGGGGACCCAAGAGACCCAGTACTTC. This codes for CASSPGGTQETQYF.